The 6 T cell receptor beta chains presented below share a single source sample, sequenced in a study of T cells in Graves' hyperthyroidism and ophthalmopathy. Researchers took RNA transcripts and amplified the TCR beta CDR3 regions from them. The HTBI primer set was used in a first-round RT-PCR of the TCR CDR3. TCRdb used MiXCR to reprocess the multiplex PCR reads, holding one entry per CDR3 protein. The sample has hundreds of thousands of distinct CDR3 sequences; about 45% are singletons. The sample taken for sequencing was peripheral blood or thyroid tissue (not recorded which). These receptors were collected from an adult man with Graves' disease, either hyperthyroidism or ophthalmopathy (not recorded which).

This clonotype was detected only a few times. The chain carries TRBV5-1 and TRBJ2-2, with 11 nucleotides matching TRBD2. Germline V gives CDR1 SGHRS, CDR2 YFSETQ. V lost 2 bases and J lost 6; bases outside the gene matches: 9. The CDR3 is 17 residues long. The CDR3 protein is CASSLNGLAGLSGELFF. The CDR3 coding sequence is TGCGCCAGCAGCTTAAATGGACTAGCGGGTCTTTCCGGGGAGCTGTTTTTT.

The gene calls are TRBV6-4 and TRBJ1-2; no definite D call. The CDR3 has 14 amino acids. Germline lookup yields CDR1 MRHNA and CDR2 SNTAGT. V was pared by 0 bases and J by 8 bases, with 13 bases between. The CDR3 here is CASSDSVQDRGYTF. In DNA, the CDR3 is TGTGCCAGCAGTGACTCGGTGCAGGATCGGGGCTACACCTTC.

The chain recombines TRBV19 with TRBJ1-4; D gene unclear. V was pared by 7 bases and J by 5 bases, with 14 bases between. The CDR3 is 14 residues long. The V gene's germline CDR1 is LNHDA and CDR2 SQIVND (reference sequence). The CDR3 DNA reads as TGTGCCAGTAAAAAGCTGGGGAGAAATGAAAAACTGTTTTTT. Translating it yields CASKKLGRNEKLFF.

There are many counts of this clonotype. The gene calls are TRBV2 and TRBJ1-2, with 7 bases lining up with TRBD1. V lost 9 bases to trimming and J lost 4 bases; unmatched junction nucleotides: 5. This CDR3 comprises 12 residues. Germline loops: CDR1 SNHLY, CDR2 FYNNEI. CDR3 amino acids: CASMDRFYGYTF. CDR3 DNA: TGTGCCAGTATGGACAGGTTCTATGGCTACACCTTC.

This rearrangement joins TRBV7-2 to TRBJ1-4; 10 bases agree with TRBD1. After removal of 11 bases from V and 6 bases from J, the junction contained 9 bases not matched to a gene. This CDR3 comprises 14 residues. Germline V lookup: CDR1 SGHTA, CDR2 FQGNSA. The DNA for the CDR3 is TGTGCCTGGAGCGCGGGACAGGGGTATGAAAAACTGTTTTTT. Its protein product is CAWSAGQGYEKLFF.

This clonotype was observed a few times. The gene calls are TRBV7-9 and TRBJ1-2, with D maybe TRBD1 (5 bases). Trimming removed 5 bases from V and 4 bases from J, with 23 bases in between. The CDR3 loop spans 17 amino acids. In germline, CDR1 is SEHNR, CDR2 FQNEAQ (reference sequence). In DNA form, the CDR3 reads TGTGCCAGCAGCCCGGAAGCCGGGACTTCGGGATCCTATGGCTACACCTTC. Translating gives CASSPEAGTSGSYGYTF.